This T cell receptor (beta chain) was recovered during a study of cytomegalovirus exposure and HLA in healthy donors. Study as a whole: Researchers found that roughly 80% of 300 to 450 genotyped donors fell within the Caucasian-associated ancestry cluster.

CDR3 length: 11 amino acids. In germline, CDR1 is MNHEY, CDR2 SVGAGI. Trimming cost V 8 bases and J 11 bases, with 14 bases left between them. Study observations and caveats: A missense DCLRE1C variant was associated with V- and J-gene trimming of TCR beta chains in a later analysis, and an independent cohort replicated the association.

The PCR was carried out with 60 Vbeta primers and 13 Jbeta primers. Profiling relied on immunoSEQ multiplex PCR, and the TCRdb table lists in-frame clones only, not all of them. The table lists more than 100,000 clones, with 3.5% in the top ten. A word on this clone: Antigen specificity is unknown.

V is TRBV6-5 and J is TRBJ2-3, with D tentatively TRBD2 (7 bases). Sequenced input: PBMCs. This TCR came from a man aged 40-50 years in good health and CMV-seronegative. CDR3 residues: CASLGRGGQYF. In DNA, the CDR3 is TGTGCCAGCCTAGGGAGGGGGGGGCAGTATTTT.